The 14 T cell receptor beta chains presented below share a single source sample, sequenced in a study of early T cells in non-severe SARS-CoV-2 infection (dated by TCRdb to the early 2020s). The library came from 5' RACE. TCRdb shows the sequencer as NextSeq 500. The public reads were run again by TCRdb, first through fastp at Q25 and then through MiXCR, and only productive beta chains were kept. Entries are consolidated by CDR3 protein sequence, retaining the most common genes and DNA. The sample has some 48,000 distinct CDR3 sequences on record, 6.5% to 9.5% of them singletons. Under 6.5% of the sample is held by the ten biggest clonotypes. Material for sequencing was whole blood. The receptor set was obtained from an adult who was a healthcare worker with PCR-confirmed SARS-CoV-2 infection or an uninfected control (not recorded which).

The J gene is TRBJ2-2, the V gene TRBV7-9; D gene unclear. V shed 5 bases and J shed 7 bases, with 17 bases lying between them. CDR1 and CDR2 from the germline V gene are SEHNR and FQNEAQ (reference sequence). CDR3 length: 15 amino acids. The CDR3 is CASSPPTTNGGELFF. CDR3 sequence (DNA): TGTGCCAGCAGCCCGCCAACTACAAATGGCGGGGAGCTGTTTTTT. Variable domain in full (rest from reference TRBV7-9 and TRBJ2-2): DTGVSQNPRHKITKRGQNVTFRCDPISEHNRLYWYRQTLGQGPEFLTYFQNEAQLEKSRLLSDRFSAERPKGSFSTLEIQRTEQGDSAMYLCASSPPTTNGGELFFGEGSRLTVL.

The CDR3 DNA reads as TGTGCCAGCAGCCCACCGGGACAGGCTGTGGGTGAGCAGTTCTTC. Its protein product is CASSPPGQAVGEQFF. The chain is built from TRBV28 and TRBJ2-1; 8 bases are shared with TRBD1. With V trimmed by 6 bases and J by 9 bases, 13 bases remained unmatched. This CDR3 has 15 residues. Germline V gene data show CDR1 as MDHEN and CDR2 as SYDVKM.

This clonotype was detected many times. The rearrangement joins TRBV4-3 to TRBJ1-1; D ambiguous. Looked up from germline, CDR1 is LGHNA and CDR2 is YSLEER. With 1 base removed from V and 1 base from J, the gap between germline ends came to 7 bases. The CDR3 extends over 14 amino acids. CDR3 region: CASSQVFQNTEAFF. CDR3 in DNA: TGCGCCAGCAGCCAAGTTTTTCAGAACACTGAAGCTTTCTTT.

There are many counts of this clonotype. This rearrangement joins TRBV27 to TRBJ1-1, with a tentative D call TRBD1 (6 bases). The CDR3 has 14 residues. Germline values: CDR1 MNHEY, CDR2 SMNVEV (reference sequence). V was shortened by 3 bases and J by 4 bases, with 12 bases between the two germline ends. This CDR3 is CASSFRDTFTEAFF. The CDR3 DNA follows: TGTGCCAGCAGTTTCCGGGACACCTTCACTGAAGCTTTCTTT.

In DNA, the CDR3 is TGTGCCAGCAGCCAAGAAGAGGGTGGCCCTTCCTACGAGCAGTACTTC. Its translation is CASSQEEGGPSYEQYF. The chain recombines TRBV14 with TRBJ2-7, with a weak D call TRBD2 (5 bases). This CDR3 contains 16 residues. Germline V CDR1 and CDR2: SGHDN, FVKESK. V lost 0 bases and J lost 1, with 13 bases in between.

This clonotype has at least ten counts. J is TRBJ1-5 and V is TRBV6-6, with 10 nucleotides matching TRBD1. The CDR3 loop spans 16 amino acids. The V gene end was trimmed by 4 bases and the J gene end by 4 bases; junction bases not matched to a gene: 7. Germline values: CDR1 MNHNY, CDR2 SVGAGI (reference sequence). The CDR3 DNA reads TGTGCCAGCAGTTCAACCCGGACAGGGGGGAATCAGCCCCAGCATTTT. It translates to CASSSTRTGGNQPQHF.

Only a few counts were recorded for this clonotype. The V call is TRBV9, the J call TRBJ2-7; 14 nucleotides line up with TRBD2. CDR1 is SGDLS and CDR2 is YYNGEE in the germline V gene. The CDR3 runs to 15 residues. Germline trimming cut 4 bases from V and 7 bases from J; bases unmatched to any gene: 7. The chain's CDR3 is CASSTGLAGGREQYF. The CDR3 bases are TGTGCCAGCAGCACCGGACTAGCGGGGGGAAGGGAGCAGTACTTC.

This clonotype was detected ten times or more. The CDR3 DNA reads TGTGCCAGCAGTTTTCCCGGAGCCTACTACGAGCAGTACTTC. It is translated as CASSFPGAYYEQYF. V usage is TRBV12-3 or TRBV12-4 and J usage is TRBJ2-7; D uncertain. The V and J ends lost 3 bases and 3 bases respectively, with 12 bases between them. The CDR3 covers 14 residues.

A few counts support this clonotype. The gene calls are TRBV28 and TRBJ1-2, with TRBD1 identical over 8 bases. Germline-derived CDR1 and CDR2 are MDHEN and SYDVKM. The CDR3 runs 14 residues. Germline trimming cut 1 base from V and 8 bases from J; bases unmatched to any gene: 6. The CDR3 here is CASSLFATGVGYTF. CDR3 sequence (DNA): TGTGCCAGCAGTTTATTCGCGACAGGGGTCGGCTACACCTTC.

This clonotype has a handful of counts. The V and J genes are TRBV5-1 and TRBJ2-3, with D unclear. Germline values: CDR1 SGHRS, CDR2 YFSETQ. Trimming pared 2 bases from V and 0 bases from J, leaving 16 bases between. The CDR3 is 17 amino acids. This CDR3 reads CASSFQISPTSTDTQYF. Here the CDR3 DNA reads TGCGCCAGCAGCTTCCAGATTAGCCCGACTAGCACAGATACGCAGTATTTT.

V and J are TRBV18 and TRBJ2-4, with 7 bases matching TRBD2. The CDR3 runs to 17 residues. The ends lost 1 base at V and 1 base at J; junction bases unmatched: 7. Per germline, CDR1 KGHSH and CDR2 LQKENI. The CDR3 reads CASSPRSLADAKNIQYF. In DNA, the CDR3 is TGTGCCAGCTCACCACGATCCCTAGCGGATGCCAAAAACATTCAGTACTTC.

This clonotype was observed at least ten times. This chain joins TRBV11-2 and TRBJ2-7; TRBD2 is a possible D gene (6 bases). Germline V gene data show CDR1 as SGHAT and CDR2 as FQNNGV. Trimming took 1 base from V and 2 from J, leaving 12 bases between them. The length of the CDR3 is 15 residues. CDR3 region: CASSLAYIAAYEQYF. In DNA, the CDR3 is TGTGCCAGCAGCTTAGCCTACATAGCGGCCTACGAGCAGTACTTC.

This clonotype has just one count. This chain links TRBV7-6 with TRBJ1-2; TRBD1 might be the D (6 bases). Germline V CDR1 and CDR2: SGHVS, FNYEAQ. V was cut by 1 base and J by 2 bases, with 11 bases left in between. This CDR3 comprises 15 residues. The chain's CDR3 is CASSLVPGANYGYTF. As DNA, the CDR3 is TGTGCCAGCAGCTTAGTGCCGGGGGCCAACTATGGCTACACCTTC.

This clonotype has ten or more counts. CDR3 protein: CAWGNPGTGNEQYF. For the CDR3, the DNA is TGTGCCTGGGGAAACCCCGGGACAGGGAACGAGCAGTACTTC. The chain employs TRBV30 and TRBJ2-7; TRBD1 matches 9 bases. This CDR3 region has 14 residues. The germline V gene has CDR1 GTSNPN and CDR2 SVGIG (reference sequence). The J segment lost 5 bases and the V segment lost 5 bases, leaving 10 bases of the junction unmatched.